The present TCR beta chain was sequenced within a study of cytomegalovirus exposure and HLA in healthy donors. The PCR employed 60 Vbeta primers together with 13 Jbeta primers. The table came from immunoSEQ multiplex PCR; TCRdb's copy has only in-frame clones and leaves some out. Of about 160,000 clones in the sample, roughly 80% were seen once. This TCR came from a man aged 30 to 45 in good health and CMV-seronegative. The sample consisted of PBMCs.

The CDR3 loop is CASSFGGGAFGYTF. In nucleotides, the CDR3 is TGTGCCAGCAGTTTCGGGGGGGGCGCGTTTGGCTACACCTTC. The rearrangement joins TRBV6-5 to TRBJ1-2; D is possibly TRBD1 (6 bases). V gave up 4 bases and J gave up 7 bases, with 16 bases separating them. CDR1 is MNHEY, CDR2 SVGAGI, per germline. This CDR3 comprises 14 residues.